Listed below are T cell receptor beta chains from one sample, sequenced in a study of shared clonotypes between healthy human individuals. The assay was immunoSEQ multiplex PCR, and TCRdb's table has in-frame clones only and misses some. The data show 2 million to 2.5 million clones, with just over 90% seen just once and 0.39% held by the top ten. Sequencing used naive CD4+ T cells from PBMCs. Receptors originate from a man younger than 35 in good health. Some clones in this sample may be carry-over from other donors' samples. Both conserved end residues are part of each CDR3. The D gene is left open where the match is weak. Not all rows give a size; the values are once, few, many and, for expanded clones, a class.

D: TRBD1
J: TRBJ1-1
size: -
V: TRBV7-3
CDR3: CASSPRDRGTRGRAFF
DNA: TGTGCCAGCAGCCCCCGGGACAGGGGGACCCGTGGTCGAGCTTTCTTT

D: -
J: TRBJ2-3
size: -
V: TRBV29-1
CDR3: CSVAIATDTQYF
DNA: TGCAGCGTCGCCATTGCCACAGATACGCAGTATTTT

D: -
J: TRBJ2-1
size: -
V: TRBV28
CDR3: CASSLIGPPKNEQFF
DNA: TGTGCCAGCAGTTTAATAGGGCCCCCGAAGAATGAGCAGTTCTTC

D: -
J: TRBJ2-7
size: -
V: TRBV5-4
CDR3: CASSLFRSYEQYF
DNA: TGTGCCAGCAGCTTGTTCAGGTCCTACGAGCAGTACTTC

D: TRBD1
J: TRBJ1-4
size: few
V: TRBV5-1
CDR3: CASSLGTGSNEKLFF
DNA: TGCGCCAGCAGCTTGGGGACAGGTTCTAATGAAAAACTGTTTTTT

D: TRBD2
J: TRBJ2-2
size: once
V: TRBV6-6
CDR3: CASSYNGLAGGELFF
DNA: TGTGCCAGCAGTTACAACGGGCTAGCGGGAGGGGAGCTGTTTTTT

D: -
J: TRBJ1-2
size: -
V: TRBV7-9
CDR3: CASSLGDSVNYGYTF
DNA: TGTGCCAGCAGCTTAGGGGACTCGGTTAACTATGGCTACACCTTC

D: -
J: TRBJ1-5
size: -
V: TRBV7-9
CDR3: CASSLGGSWSNQPQHF
DNA: TGTGCCAGCAGCTTAGGGGGTTCCTGGAGCAATCAGCCCCAGCATTTT

D: -
J: TRBJ2-1
size: once
V: TRBV5-1
CDR3: CASSLSEPPNEQFF
DNA: TGCGCCAGCAGCTTATCTGAGCCACCCAATGAGCAGTTCTTC

D: -
J: TRBJ1-3
size: -
V: TRBV18
CDR3: CASSPFPGASGNTIYF
DNA: TGTGCCAGCTCACCTTTCCCAGGGGCCTCTGGAAACACCATATATTTT

D: -
J: TRBJ1-2
size: -
V: TRBV28
CDR3: CASSLWTPSRGYTF
DNA: TGTGCCAGCAGTTTATGGACCCCCTCGCGAGGCTACACCTTC

D: -
J: TRBJ2-7
size: -
V: TRBV4-1
CDR3: CASSQGPVGEQYF
DNA: TGCGCCAGCAGCCAAGGTCCTGTGGGCGAGCAGTACTTC

D: -
J: TRBJ1-2
size: -
V: TRBV18
CDR3: CASSPPGSNYGYTF
DNA: TGTGCCAGCTCACCACCGGGCAGCAACTATGGCTACACCTTC

D: -
J: TRBJ1-3
size: -
V: TRBV7-9
CDR3: CASSLAPRGSGNTIYF
DNA: TGTGCCAGCAGCTTAGCACCCAGGGGCTCTGGAAACACCATATATTTT

D: -
J: TRBJ2-3
size: -
V: TRBV9
CDR3: CASSAHSGLSTDTQYF
DNA: TGTGCCAGCAGCGCCCATTCCGGGCTAAGCACAGATACGCAGTATTTT

D: TRBD2
J: TRBJ2-7
size: -
V: TRBV14
CDR3: CASRSSGTYEQYF
DNA: TGTGCCAGCAGGTCAAGCGGGACTTACGAGCAGTACTTC

D: -
J: TRBJ2-1
size: -
V: TRBV6-5
CDR3: CASSPTRQRGNEQFF
DNA: TGTGCCAGCAGTCCGACTAGACAACGGGGCAATGAGCAGTTCTTC

D: -
J: TRBJ2-2
size: once
V: TRBV9
CDR3: CASSDLNRDRGELFF
DNA: TGTGCCAGCAGCGACCTTAACAGGGATCGAGGGGAGCTGTTTTTT

D: TRBD1
J: TRBJ2-3
size: -
V: TRBV28
CDR3: CASKAGGAVGDTQYF
DNA: TGTGCCAGCAAGGCAGGGGGCGCAGTAGGAGATACGCAGTATTTT

D: -
J: TRBJ1-1
size: -
V: TRBV7-9
CDR3: CASSSKSGVTEAFF
DNA: TGTGCCAGCAGCAGTAAGTCGGGGGTAACTGAAGCTTTCTTT

D: -
J: TRBJ2-6
size: -
V: TRBV6-1
CDR3: CASSESRGSGANVLTF
DNA: TGTGCCAGCAGTGAATCTCGGGGGTCTGGGGCCAACGTCCTGACTTTC

D: TRBD2
J: TRBJ2-1
size: -
V: TRBV5-1
CDR3: CASSLASGNYNEQFF
DNA: TGCGCCAGCAGCTTGGCTAGCGGAAATTACAATGAGCAGTTCTTC

D: -
J: TRBJ1-2
size: -
V: TRBV7-9
CDR3: CASSRDGNYGYTF
DNA: TGTGCCAGCAGCCGGGACGGAAACTATGGCTACACCTTC

D: -
J: TRBJ1-5
size: -
V: TRBV7-2
CDR3: CASSSIGWDSNQPQHF
DNA: TGTGCCAGCAGCTCAATAGGGTGGGATAGCAATCAGCCCCAGCATTTT

D: TRBD1
J: TRBJ1-2
size: -
V: TRBV5-4
CDR3: CASRRGDRGIPGYGYTF
DNA: TGTGCCAGCAGAAGGGGGGACAGGGGAATCCCCGGCTATGGCTACACCTTC

D: TRBD2
J: TRBJ2-5
size: -
V: TRBV30
CDR3: CAWSPGGALETQYF
DNA: TGTGCCTGGAGTCCGGGGGGGGCTTTGGAGACCCAGTACTTC

D: TRBD1
J: TRBJ1-2
size: -
V: TRBV7-3
CDR3: CASSPTGGGYGYTF
DNA: TGTGCCAGCAGCCCAACAGGGGGCGGCTATGGCTACACCTTC

D: TRBD2
J: TRBJ2-2
size: -
V: TRBV19
CDR3: CASHLAGRTGELFF
DNA: TGTGCCAGTCACCTAGCGGGTAGGACCGGGGAGCTGTTTTTT

D: -
J: TRBJ1-1
size: -
V: TRBV18
CDR3: CASSPRQSQNTEAFF
DNA: TGTGCCAGCTCACCGAGACAGAGCCAGAACACTGAAGCTTTCTTT

D: -
J: TRBJ2-2
size: -
V: TRBV5-6
CDR3: CASGLGRANTGELFF
DNA: TGTGCCAGCGGTCTAGGGCGGGCGAACACCGGGGAGCTGTTTTTT

D: TRBD1
J: TRBJ2-7
size: -
V: TRBV6-1
CDR3: CASSEGQGATYF
DNA: TGTGCCAGCAGTGAAGGACAGGGGGCGACGTACTTC

D: -
J: TRBJ2-2
size: -
V: TRBV28
CDR3: CASRSYTGELFF
DNA: TGTGCCAGCAGGTCCTACACCGGGGAGCTGTTTTTT

D: TRBD1
J: TRBJ1-5
size: -
V: TRBV10-1
CDR3: CASSVGWDRGRYSNQPQHF
DNA: TGCGCCAGCAGTGTCGGTTGGGACAGGGGACGGTATAGCAATCAGCCCCAGCATTTT

D: TRBD1
J: TRBJ1-5
size: -
V: TRBV5-1
CDR3: CASSLTGANQPQHF
DNA: TGCGCCAGCAGCTTGACAGGGGCAAATCAGCCCCAGCATTTT

D: -
J: TRBJ2-5
size: -
V: TRBV27
CDR3: CASSFHQKETQYF
DNA: TGTGCCAGCAGTTTCCACCAGAAGGAGACCCAGTACTTC

D: -
J: TRBJ1-3
size: -
V: TRBV6-6
CDR3: CASSYAGATSGNTIYF
DNA: TGTGCCAGCAGTTACGCCGGAGCTACCTCTGGAAACACCATATATTTT

D: TRBD2
J: TRBJ2-1
size: -
V: TRBV27
CDR3: CASRGLLQTAGREQFF
DNA: TGTGCCAGCAGGGGCTTACTCCAAACCGCCGGGAGGGAGCAGTTCTTC

D: TRBD2
J: TRBJ2-1
size: -
V: TRBV30
CDR3: CAWSGPLAGVDEQFF
DNA: TGTGCCTGGAGTGGCCCCCTAGCGGGAGTTGATGAGCAGTTCTTC

D: -
J: TRBJ2-1
size: once
V: TRBV5-1
CDR3: CASSLGAARGNEQFF
DNA: TGCGCCAGCAGCTTGGGGGCAGCCCGGGGGAATGAGCAGTTCTTC

D: TRBD2
J: TRBJ2-4
size: -
V: TRBV5-1
CDR3: CASSVTSPNIQYF
DNA: TGCGCCAGCAGCGTGACTAGCCCTAACATTCAGTACTTC

D: -
J: TRBJ1-1
size: -
V: TRBV7-2
CDR3: CASSLSGPLGDTEAFF
DNA: TGTGCCAGCAGCTTATCGGGCCCCCTCGGAGACACTGAAGCTTTCTTT

D: -
J: TRBJ2-7
size: -
V: TRBV19
CDR3: CASSILERPYEQYF
DNA: TGTGCCAGTAGTATATTGGAGAGGCCCTACGAGCAGTACTTC